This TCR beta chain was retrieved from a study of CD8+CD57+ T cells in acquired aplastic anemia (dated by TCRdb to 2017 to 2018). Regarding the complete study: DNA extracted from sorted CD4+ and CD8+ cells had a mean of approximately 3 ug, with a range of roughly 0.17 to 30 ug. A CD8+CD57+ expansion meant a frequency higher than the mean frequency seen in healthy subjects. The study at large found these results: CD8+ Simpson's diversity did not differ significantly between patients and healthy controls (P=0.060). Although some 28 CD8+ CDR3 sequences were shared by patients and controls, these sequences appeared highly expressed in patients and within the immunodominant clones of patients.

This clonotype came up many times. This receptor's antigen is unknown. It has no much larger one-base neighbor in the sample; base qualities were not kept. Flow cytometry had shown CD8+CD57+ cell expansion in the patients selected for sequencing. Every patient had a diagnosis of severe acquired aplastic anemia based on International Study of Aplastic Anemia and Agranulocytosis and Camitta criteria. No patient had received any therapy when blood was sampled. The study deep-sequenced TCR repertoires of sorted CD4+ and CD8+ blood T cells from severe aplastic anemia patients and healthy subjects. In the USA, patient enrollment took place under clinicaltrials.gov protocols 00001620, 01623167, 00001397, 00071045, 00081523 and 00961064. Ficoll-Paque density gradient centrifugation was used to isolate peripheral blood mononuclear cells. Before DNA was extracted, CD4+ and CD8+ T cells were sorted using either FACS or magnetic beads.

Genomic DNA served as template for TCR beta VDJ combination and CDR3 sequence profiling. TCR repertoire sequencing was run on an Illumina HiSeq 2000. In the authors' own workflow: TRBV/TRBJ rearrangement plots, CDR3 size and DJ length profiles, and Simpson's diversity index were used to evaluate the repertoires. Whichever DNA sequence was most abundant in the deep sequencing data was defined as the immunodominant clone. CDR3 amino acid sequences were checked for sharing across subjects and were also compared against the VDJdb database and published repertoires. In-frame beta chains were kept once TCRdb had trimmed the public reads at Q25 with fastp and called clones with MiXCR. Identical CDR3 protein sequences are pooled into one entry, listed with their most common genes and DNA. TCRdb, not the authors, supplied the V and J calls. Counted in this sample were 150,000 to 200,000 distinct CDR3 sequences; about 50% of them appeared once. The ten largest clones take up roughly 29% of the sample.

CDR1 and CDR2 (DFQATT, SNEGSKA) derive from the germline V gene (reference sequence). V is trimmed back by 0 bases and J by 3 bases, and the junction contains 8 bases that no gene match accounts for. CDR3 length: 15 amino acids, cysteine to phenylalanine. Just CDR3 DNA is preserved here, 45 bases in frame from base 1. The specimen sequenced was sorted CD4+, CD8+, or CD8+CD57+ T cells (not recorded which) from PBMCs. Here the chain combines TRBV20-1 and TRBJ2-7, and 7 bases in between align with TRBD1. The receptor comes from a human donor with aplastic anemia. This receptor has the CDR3 CSARDQTGTDYEQYF. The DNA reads TGCAGTGCTAGAGACCAGACAGGGACGGACTACGAGCAGTACTTC.